The 30 T cell receptor beta chains in this list originate from one sample, sequenced in a study of Tregs in tolerant kidney transplant recipients. The assay was immunoSEQ multiplex PCR, and TCRdb's table has in-frame clones only and misses some. The sample yields 68,000 or so clones, about four fifths seen once. Sequencing used CD4+ T cells from blood. These receptors all stem from a human donor in good health.

The chain is built from TRBV27 and TRBJ1-5; possibly TRBD1 for D (6 bases). The CDR3 spans 14 residues. Germline V gene lookup returns CDR1 MNHEY and CDR2 SMNVEV (reference sequence). With 7 bases removed from V and 2 bases from J, the gap between germline ends came to 12 bases. The CDR3 region is CASTTRQGNQPQHF. The DNA of the CDR3 is TGTGCCAGCACTACCCGACAGGGCAATCAGCCCCAGCATTTT.

The chain uses TRBV7-2 and TRBJ2-3; unclear D gene. The V gene's germline CDR1 is SGHTA and CDR2 FQGNSA. The CDR3 is made up of 12 amino acids. Between the trimmed V and J ends, which lost 3 bases and 6 bases, there was a span of 7 bases. In nucleotides, the CDR3 is TGTGCCAGCAGCTTCTCATCGGATACGCAGTATTTT. It specifies CASSFSSDTQYF.

The chain is built from TRBV18 and TRBJ2-1; D unresolved. The CDR3 runs to 18 residues. Looked up from germline, CDR1 is KGHSH and CDR2 is LQKENI. V shed 7 bases and J shed 0 bases, with 22 bases lying between them. CDR3 sequence reads: CASYPQPPQLFSYNEQFF. CDR3 nucleotides: TGTGCCAGCTACCCCCAGCCTCCCCAGCTTTTCTCCTACAATGAGCAGTTCTTC.

The V and J genes are TRBV7-3 and TRBJ2-5; D might be TRBD1 or TRBD2, each matching 5 bases. The CDR3 runs 13 residues. From germline, CDR1 is SGHTA and CDR2 FQGTGA. Trimming left V 6 bases short and J 3 bases short, with 11 bases between. The CDR3 loop reads CASSRDRKETQYF. CDR3 in DNA: TGTGCCAGCAGTCGGGACCGCAAAGAGACCCAGTACTTC.

The chain links TRBV7-8 to TRBJ1-1; perhaps TRBD1 as D (6 bases). Germline V gene data show CDR1 as SGHVS and CDR2 as FQNEAQ. V lost 11 bases and J lost 3, with 28 bases in between. The CDR3 is made up of 17 amino acids. CDR3 bases: TGTGCCTCCCACCGGGAGAGGACAGTGCGGAAGGACACTGAAGCTTTCTTT. Translating it yields CASHRERTVRKDTEAFF.

The chain links TRBV7-9 to TRBJ2-7; D is perhaps TRBD1 or TRBD2 (5 bases each). The CDR3 is 15 residues long. Per germline, CDR1 SEHNR and CDR2 FQNEAQ (reference sequence). V lost 0 bases and J lost 3, with 12 bases in between. In DNA form, the CDR3 reads TGTGCCAGCAGCTTAGCGGTGGGACGGGGCTACGAGCAGTACTTC. It specifies CASSLAVGRGYEQYF.

The chain carries TRBV30 and TRBJ1-1; D possibly corresponds to TRBD1 (5 bases). Trimming cost V 5 bases and J 5 bases, with 15 bases left between them. The CDR3 is 13 residues long. Germline-derived CDR1 and CDR2 are GTSNPN and SVGIG (reference sequence). The CDR3 is CAWVRGRGTEAFF. CDR3 coding DNA: TGTGCCTGGGTGAGGGGCAGAGGGACTGAAGCTTTCTTT.

This sequence joins TRBV4-3 and TRBJ2-5; 7 nucleotides match TRBD1. V lost 0 bases, J lost 5 bases, and 9 bases stayed unmatched. Germline V lookup: CDR1 LGHNA, CDR2 YSLEER. This CDR3 has 16 amino acids. The CDR3, as DNA: TGCGCCAGCAGCCAAGAGTCAGGGGCCAGGGGGGAGACCCAGTACTTC. This translates into CASSQESGARGETQYF.

CDR3 amino acids: CATSRDRTGRTDTQYF. The CDR3 DNA follows: TGTGCCACCAGCAGAGATAGGACAGGTCGCACAGATACGCAGTATTTT. The gene calls are TRBV15 and TRBJ2-3; 7 bases are shared with TRBD1. The CDR3 loop spans 16 amino acids. CDR1 and CDR2 (germline): LNHNV, YYDKDF (reference sequence). V shed 0 bases, J shed 1 base, and the junction held 4 bases outside the gene matches.

Worth noting for this clone: Germline and junction disagree at one end, which may indicate a read error. This chain links TRBV7-8 with TRBJ1-6, with D maybe TRBD1 (5 bases). The CDR3 sequence is 10 residues long. Germline CDR1 and CDR2: SGHVS and FQNEAQ. The CDR3 sequence is CASSFNRGGF. The DNA for the CDR3 is TGTGCCAGCAGCTTCAATAGGGGTGGCTTT.

This clone was seen a single time. This sequence joins TRBV7-2 and TRBJ2-7; 7 nucleotides agree with TRBD2. CDR3 size: 14 residues. CDR1 SGHTA and CDR2 FQGNSA come from the germline V gene. Losses at the gene ends were 4 bases for V and 5 bases for J; bases not matched to a gene: 8. The CDR3 DNA reads TGTGCCAGCAGCTCACCCGGGACTATCAACGAGCAGTACTTC. Its protein is CASSSPGTINEQYF.

The rearrangement joins TRBV4-2 to TRBJ1-5; D is possibly TRBD1 (5 bases). Germline assignment: CDR1 LGHNA and CDR2 YNFKEQ. V lost 1 base to trimming and J lost 0 bases, with 10 bases between them. This CDR3 region has 16 residues. CDR3 protein: CASSQGAGNSNQPQHF. The CDR3, as DNA: TGTGCCAGCAGCCAAGGGGCAGGGAATAGCAATCAGCCCCAGCATTTT.

This clone has more than one count but fewer than ten. For the CDR3, the DNA is TGTGCCAGCAGCCCCCTTCAGGGACTCAACACCGGGGAGCTGTTTTTT. Translated, it gives CASSPLQGLNTGELFF. V gene TRBV5-4 combines with J gene TRBJ2-2; D might be TRBD2 (6 bases). V was trimmed by 4 bases and J by 2 bases, leaving 15 bases between them. The CDR3 totals 16 residues. Germline loops: CDR1 SGHNT, CDR2 YYREEE (reference sequence).

This chain links TRBV2 with TRBJ2-7; D may correspond to TRBD1 or TRBD2 (6 bases each). This CDR3 comprises 13 residues. With 11 bases removed from V and 7 bases from J, the gap between germline ends came to 21 bases. CDR1 and CDR2 (germline): SNHLY, FYNNEI. CDR3: CASGGPPLREQYF. CDR3 in DNA: TGTGCCTCCGGGGGCCCCCCCCTCAGGGAGCAGTACTTC.

The genes are TRBV19 and TRBJ2-2, with 9 bases fitting TRBD1. The trim removed 10 bases at V and 6 bases at J, leaving 6 bases unmatched. This CDR3 is 13 amino acids long. The germline gives CDR1 LNHDA, CDR2 SQIVND (reference sequence). CDR3: CATKHRGPGELFF. The CDR3 DNA sequence: TGTGCCACCAAACACAGGGGGCCCGGGGAGCTGTTTTTT. The whole variable domain, filled in from reference TRBV19 and TRBJ2-2, reads DGGITQSPKYLFRKEGQNVTLSCEQNLNHDAMYWYRQDPGQGLRLIYYSQIVNDFQKGDIAEGYSVSREKKESFPLTVTSAQKNPTAFYLCATKHRGPGELFFGEGSRLTVL.

Comments on this clone: The same CDR3 also results from other DNA sequences found in this sample. The genes are TRBV4-3 and TRBJ1-5; D gene ambiguous. This CDR3 has 15 residues. Trimming left V 0 bases short and J 3 bases short, with 9 bases between. Germline V gene sequence: CDR1 LGHNA, CDR2 YSLEER. The CDR3 spells CASSQDLQINQPQHF. CDR3 nucleotides: TGCGCCAGCAGCCAAGATCTCCAGATCAATCAGCCCCAGCATTTT.

The chain joins TRBV7-9 to TRBJ2-7; 11 positions agree with TRBD1. The length of the CDR3 is 14 residues. Germline V gene sequence: CDR1 SEHNR, CDR2 FQNEAQ (reference sequence). Trimming took 4 bases from V and 3 from J; bases not matched to a gene: 2. CDR3 in amino acids: CASSWTGGYYEQYF. DNA of the CDR3: TGTGCCAGCAGCTGGACAGGGGGCTACTACGAGCAGTACTTC.

The chain uses TRBV18 and TRBJ2-3, with TRBD1 identical over 7 bases. The CDR3 consists of 16 residues. The germline gives CDR1 KGHSH, CDR2 LQKENI. Trimming took 3 bases from V and 2 from J; bases not matched to a gene: 8. The CDR3: CASSPQRTGLTDTQYF. The CDR3 DNA reads as TGTGCCAGCTCACCCCAACGGACAGGACTCACAGATACGCAGTATTTT.

The chain joins TRBV12-5 to TRBJ2-3; D is perhaps TRBD1 (6 bases). Trimming took 6 bases from V and 0 from J, leaving 10 bases between them. The germline V gene has CDR1 LGHNT and CDR2 FRNRAP. This CDR3 comprises 14 residues. The DNA for the CDR3 is TGTGCTAGTGGACCTGGGACAAGCACAGATACGCAGTATTTT. Translated, it gives CASGPGTSTDTQYF.

There are a few counts of this clone. The V call is TRBV12-2, the J call TRBJ1-4. TRBV12-2 is deemed a pseudogene. This CDR3 has 14 residues. This chain's CDR3 is CASRHPSGDEKLFF. The CDR3 DNA sequence: TGTGCAAGTCGCCACCCTAGTGGGGATGAAAAACTGTTTTTT.

The rearrangement joins TRBV5-5 to TRBJ1-5; maybe TRBD1 (5 bases). V shed 0 bases and J shed 6 bases, with 10 bases lying between them. Germline CDR1 reads SGHKS; CDR2 reads YYEKEE (reference sequence). This CDR3 is 14 amino acids long. The CDR3 here is CASSLAGAGQPQHF. CDR3 DNA sequence: TGTGCCAGCAGCTTGGCCGGGGCCGGTCAGCCCCAGCATTTT.

In this sample, this clone turned up once. The chain combines TRBV4-3 with TRBJ1-3; TRBD1 agrees at 9 bases. The CDR3 length is 16 residues. Germline values: CDR1 LGHNA, CDR2 YSLEER. Losses at the gene ends were 5 bases for V and 0 bases for J; bases not matched to a gene: 5. CDR3: CASSESTGGSGNTIYF. The DNA for the CDR3 is TGCGCCAGCAGCGAGTCGACAGGGGGCTCTGGAAACACCATATATTTT.

The chain combines TRBV18 with TRBJ2-1; 9 nucleotides agree with TRBD1. Germline V lookup: CDR1 KGHSH, CDR2 LQKENI. The CDR3 totals 17 residues. Trimming at V came to 1 base and at J to 5 bases, leaving 9 bases not matched to a gene. CDR3 loop: CASSPRLGQGLDNEQFF. The CDR3 DNA reads as TGTGCCAGCTCACCACGGCTTGGACAGGGGTTGGACAATGAGCAGTTCTTC. Together with reference TRBV18 and TRBJ2-1, the CDR3 gives the full variable domain: NAGVMQNPRHLVRRRGQEARLRCSPMKGHSHVYWYRQLPEEGLKFMVYLQKENIIDESGMPKERFSAEFPKEGPSILRIQQVVRGDSAAYFCASSPRLGQGLDNEQFFGPGTRLTVL.

The V and J genes are TRBV9 and TRBJ2-5; perhaps D is TRBD1 or TRBD2 (6 bases each). The CDR3 is 15 residues long. Germline CDR1 and CDR2: SGDLS and YYNGEE. The V gene lost 6 bases and the J gene lost 5 bases, with 20 bases spanning the gap. CDR3 protein: CASKKGGTKEETQYF. The DNA for the CDR3 is TGTGCCAGCAAAAAGGGGGGCACGAAAGAGGAGACCCAGTACTTC.

Note on this clone: This same CDR3 is encoded by further DNA sequences in the sample. The chain uses TRBV5-4 and TRBJ2-1, with 11 bases fitting TRBD2. CDR3 size: 15 residues. The junction had 4 bases not matched to a gene; V was cut back by 4 bases and J by 4 bases. Germline CDR1 SGHNT, CDR2 YYREEE (reference sequence). The CDR3 nucleotides read TGTGCCAGCAGCCTACGGACTAGCGGGTACAATGAGCAGTTCTTC. Amino acids: CASSLRTSGYNEQFF.

In DNA form, the CDR3 reads TGTGCCAGCTCACCAAGAGGACAGGGGGCGACCGGAAACACCATATATTTT. It encodes CASSPRGQGATGNTIYF. The chain has TRBV18 and TRBJ1-3, with 11 nucleotides matching TRBD1. CDR3 length: 17 amino acids. Germline V CDR1 and CDR2: KGHSH, LQKENI. The J segment lost 4 bases and the V segment lost 2 bases, leaving 7 bases of the junction unmatched.

The gene calls are TRBV4-2 and TRBJ2-6; a possible D gene is TRBD1 (6 bases). CDR3 length: 17 residues. CDR1 and CDR2 (germline): LGHNA, YNFKEQ. Deletions cut 4 bases from V and 4 bases from J, with 17 bases between. This CDR3 is CASSPRAGAGGANVLTF. The CDR3 region has the DNA TGTGCCAGCAGCCCTAGGGCAGGGGCAGGAGGGGCCAACGTCCTGACTTTC.

V gene TRBV5-4 combines with J gene TRBJ2-7, with TRBD1 matching over 9 bases. CDR1 is SGHNT and CDR2 is YYREEE in the germline V gene (reference sequence). The CDR3 runs 18 residues. Trimming cost V 1 base and J 0 bases; bases outside gene matches: 11. The CDR3: CASSLPPGQGLGSYEQYF. CDR3 sequence (DNA): TGTGCCAGCAGCTTGCCCCCGGGACAGGGTTTAGGCTCCTACGAGCAGTACTTC.

V and J are TRBV7-2 and TRBJ1-1; possibly TRBD1 for D (5 bases). Trimming stripped 5 bases from V and 3 bases from J, with 16 bases between. Germline CDR1 reads SGHTA; CDR2 reads FQGNSA. The CDR3 covers 15 residues. The CDR3 spells CASSAPRGSDTEAFF. The CDR3 DNA reads TGTGCCAGCAGCGCGCCTCGGGGCAGCGACACTGAAGCTTTCTTT.

The V call is TRBV4-1, the J call TRBJ1-3; no reliable D call. The CDR3 length is 16 residues. CDR1 MGHRA and CDR2 YSYEKL come from the germline V gene. Deletions cut 5 bases from V and 2 bases from J, with 16 bases between. CDR3 nucleotide sequence: TGCGCCAGCAGCGTACCCCGCGGACCTACTGGAAACACCATATATTTT. Translating it yields CASSVPRGPTGNTIYF.